These 32 T cell receptor beta chains came from one sample sequenced in a study of PD-1 blockade in classical Hodgkin lymphoma. The data were produced by immunoSEQ multiplex PCR, yet TCRdb's version contains in-frame clones alone and is incomplete. This table has approximately 52,000 clones, over 60% appearing once. Every patient was affected by relapse after autologous stem cell transplantation, while exposure to brentuximab vedotin was not uniform. Material: peripheral blood mononuclear cells (PBMCs), obtained before the second cycle of nivolumab. The receptor source for this set is a human donor with classical Hodgkin lymphoma.

This clone appeared once. The gene calls are TRBV5-4 and TRBJ2-2, with 7 bases fitting TRBD2. V was pared by 5 bases and J by 3 bases, with 10 bases of the junction left unmatched. This CDR3 has 16 amino acids. Germline CDR1 reads SGHNT; CDR2 reads YYREEE (reference sequence). For the CDR3, the DNA is TGTGCCAGCAGGATGGGGCTGGGACTACACACCGGGGAGCTGTTTTTT. Encoded protein: CASRMGLGLHTGELFF.

The chain recombines TRBV27 with TRBJ2-3; 7 bases match TRBD2. The junction had 11 bases not matched to a gene; V was cut back by 5 bases and J by 6 bases. The germline V gene encodes CDR1 MNHEY and CDR2 SMNVEV (reference sequence). The CDR3 has 15 residues. The CDR3 reads CASSAGVGFMDTQYF. Here the CDR3 DNA reads TGTGCCAGCAGTGCGGGGGTGGGATTCATGGATACGCAGTATTTT.

This chain joins TRBV2 and TRBJ2-7, with D unclear. Germline CDR1 is SNHLY and CDR2 is FYNNEI. V was clipped by 8 bases and J by 0 bases, with 8 bases between them. The CDR3 is 12 amino acids. CDR3 coding DNA: TGTGCCAGCGGGGAAAGCTCCTACGAGCAGTACTTC. Its translation: CASGESSYEQYF.

The V and J genes are TRBV6-5 and TRBJ1-1; maybe TRBD1 (6 bases). The CDR3 loop spans 13 amino acids. The germline gives CDR1 MNHEY, CDR2 SVGAGI. V was pared by 7 bases and J by 4 bases, with 13 bases between. The CDR3 DNA sequence: TGTGCCAGCACGGCTCCAGGGGTCACTGAAGCTTTCTTT. Encoded protein: CASTAPGVTEAFF.

The chain links TRBV9 to TRBJ2-7; no firm D call. The CDR3 spans 13 residues. Germline CDR1 and CDR2: SGDLS and YYNGEE. Trimming pared 0 bases from V and 4 bases from J, leaving 8 bases between. DNA for the CDR3: TGTGCCAGCAGCGTAGCTTGGGGTTACGAGCAGTACTTC. Protein: CASSVAWGYEQYF.

In its sample, this clone was seen a few times. The chain carries TRBV20-1 and TRBJ1-4; D is ambiguous. The germline gives CDR1 DFQATT, CDR2 SNEGSKA (reference sequence). The CDR3 is 11 amino acids. Trimming shortened V by 4 bases and J by 7 bases, and 7 bases separated the two germline ends. The CDR3 nucleotides read TGCAGTGCTACTTGGAGTGAAAAACTGTTTTTT. Amino acids: CSATWSEKLFF.

The V call is TRBV18, the J call TRBJ1-5; D is perhaps TRBD1 (5 bases). V was shortened by 0 bases and J by 2 bases, with 11 bases between the two germline ends. CDR1 and CDR2 (germline): KGHSH, LQKENI. The CDR3 loop spans 16 amino acids. This CDR3 reads CASSPPGGGGNQPQHF. CDR3 coding DNA: TGTGCCAGCTCACCACCGGGGGGAGGGGGCAATCAGCCCCAGCATTTT.

This clone has a single count. The chain is built from TRBV7-2 and TRBJ1-4, with D maybe TRBD1 (5 bases). V lost 2 bases, J lost 0 bases, and 7 bases lay in between. Germline CDR1 SGHTA, CDR2 FQGNSA. The CDR3 sequence is 15 residues long. CDR3 DNA sequence: TGTGCCAGCAGCTTACCGACAGCAACTAATGAAAAACTGTTTTTT. Its protein product is CASSLPTATNEKLFF.

The table lists this clone with a few counts. The rearrangement uses TRBV7-9 and TRBJ2-2; D remains ambiguous. Trimming shortened V by 6 bases and J by 5 bases, and 13 bases separated the two germline ends. The germline CDR1 and CDR2 sequences are SEHNR and FQNEAQ (reference sequence). This CDR3 has 14 residues. The CDR3 reads CASRSAEGTGELFF. CDR3 DNA: TGTGCCAGCAGGAGCGCCGAAGGAACCGGGGAGCTGTTTTTT.

The chain has TRBV5-8 and TRBJ2-7; the match to TRBD1 covers 9 bases. CDR1 SGHTS and CDR2 YDEGEE come from the germline V gene. The CDR3 runs to 16 residues. J lost 3 bases, V lost 4 bases, and 11 bases had no gene match. Here the CDR3 DNA reads TGTGCCAGCAGCCCAGGGTCGGGACAGGGTGTCTACGAGCAGTACTTC. Translated, it gives CASSPGSGQGVYEQYF.

As DNA, the CDR3 is TGTGCCAGCACCTGGAGGGGTGAAGCTTTCTTT. It specifies CASTWRGEAFF. This chain uses TRBV27 with TRBJ1-1; D may be TRBD1 (5 bases). The CDR3 has 11 residues. Germline V CDR1 and CDR2: MNHEY, SMNVEV (reference sequence). V dropped 7 bases and J dropped 7 bases, with 10 bases sitting between them.

The rearrangement links TRBV7-6 to TRBJ2-6; D is perhaps TRBD2 (6 bases). There are 16 residues in the CDR3. The ends were cut back, 2 bases at V and 3 bases at J, with 11 bases in the middle. Germline values: CDR1 SGHVS, CDR2 FNYEAQ. CDR3 region: CASSLSGGIGANVLTF. The CDR3 DNA reads TGTGCCAGCAGCTTAAGTGGAGGGATTGGGGCCAACGTCCTGACTTTC.

V and J are TRBV9 and TRBJ2-1, with D possibly being TRBD1 or TRBD2 (5 bases each). Germline CDR1 is SGDLS and CDR2 is YYNGEE. With 7 bases removed from V and 3 bases from J, the gap between germline ends came to 14 bases. CDR3 length: 14 residues. The CDR3 DNA reads as TGTGCCAGCGGGGGACGGGTCAGCTACAATGAGCAGTTCTTC. This codes for CASGGRVSYNEQFF.

DNA for the CDR3: TGTGCCAGCAGTTCGTTCGAGGGGGGGGTTGAAAAACTGTTTTTT. Its protein product is CASSSFEGGVEKLFF. J is TRBJ1-4 and V is TRBV27; a weak D match, TRBD1 (6 bases). The CDR3 runs to 15 residues. V was pared by 4 bases and J by 7 bases, with 16 bases between. The V gene's germline CDR1 is MNHEY and CDR2 SMNVEV (reference sequence).

CDR3 in amino acids: CAGGTGGQGNEKLFF. DNA for the CDR3: TGTGCCGGGGGGACCGGGGGACAGGGGAATGAAAAACTGTTTTTT. The genes are TRBV6-6 and TRBJ1-4; TRBD1 matches 10 bases. Germline trimming cut 11 bases from V and 5 bases from J; bases unmatched to any gene: 11. The CDR3 length is 15 residues. Per the germline V gene, CDR1 is MNHNY and CDR2 is SVGAGI (reference sequence).

The chain links TRBV7-2 to TRBJ2-7; 8 nucleotides agree with TRBD2. The trim removed 2 bases at V and 1 base at J, leaving 7 bases unmatched. CDR1 and CDR2 from the germline V gene are SGHTA and FQGNSA. This CDR3 has 16 residues. CDR3 nucleotide sequence: TGTGCCAGCAGCTTACGAGCGGGAGACAGATCCTACGAGCAGTACTTC. It codes for CASSLRAGDRSYEQYF.

This rearrangement joins TRBV21-1 to TRBJ2-3. TRBV21-1 is deemed a pseudogene. This CDR3 region has 12 residues. As DNA, the CDR3 is TGTGCCAGCAGCAAGTTGGGGGAGACGCAGTATTTT. Protein sequence: CASSKLGETQYF.

The V gene is TRBV6-6, the J gene TRBJ2-3; 7 nucleotides agree with TRBD1. The CDR3 totals 15 residues. Trimming removed 1 base from V and 2 bases from J; junction bases left unmatched: 3. Per germline, CDR1 MNHNY and CDR2 SVGAGI (reference sequence). CDR3 nucleotides: TGTGCCAGCAGTTACTGGGACAGCTTCACAGATACGCAGTATTTT. This encodes CASSYWDSFTDTQYF.

The chain employs TRBV7-9 and TRBJ2-7; maybe TRBD2 (7 bases). Germline V lookup: CDR1 SEHNR, CDR2 FQNEAQ (reference sequence). The CDR3 extends over 14 amino acids. Trimming removed 0 bases from V and 7 bases from J, with 13 bases in between. The CDR3 here is CASSLAGGREEQYF. CDR3 bases: TGTGCCAGCAGCTTAGCCGGGGGGCGCGAGGAGCAGTACTTC.

The genes are TRBV21-1 and TRBJ2-5; whether TRBD1, the table's D call, matches the DNA was not checked. TRBV21-1 corresponds to a pseudogene. This CDR3 has 14 residues. The CDR3 region has the DNA TGTGCCAGCAGCAAACGGACAGGGCAAGAGACCCAGTACTTC. Translated, it gives CASSKRTGQETQYF.

The rearrangement uses TRBV15 and TRBJ1-5, with D uncertain. CDR1 and CDR2 from the germline V gene are LNHNV and YYDKDF (reference sequence). The CDR3 is made up of 14 amino acids. V lost 1 base and J 2 bases, leaving 6 bases between the germline ends. Here the CDR3 reads CATSRVGGNQPQHF. The CDR3 nucleotides are TGTGCCACCAGCAGAGTGGGTGGCAATCAGCCCCAGCATTTT.

Only one count was recorded for this clone. The V gene is TRBV19, the J gene TRBJ2-1, with 12 bases that match TRBD2. Germline-derived CDR1 and CDR2 are LNHDA and SQIVND (reference sequence). V lost 5 bases, J lost 9 bases, and 11 bases stayed unmatched. The CDR3 is 16 amino acids. The CDR3 loop is CASSFISSGRATEQFF. The CDR3 nucleotides read TGTGCCAGTAGTTTTATCTCTAGCGGGAGGGCCACTGAGCAGTTCTTC.

This clone has just one count. The chain joins TRBV6-6 to TRBJ1-1, with TRBD1 matching over 7 bases. CDR1 and CDR2 from the germline V gene are MNHNY and SVGAGI (reference sequence). This CDR3 is built from 16 residues. Unmatched junction bases numbered 10, after V lost 6 bases and J lost 0 bases. Here the CDR3 DNA reads TGTGCCAGCAGAAGGGGGCGCGGTGGGATGAACACTGAAGCTTTCTTT. Its protein product is CASRRGRGGMNTEAFF.

This clone occurred once. The chain uses TRBV6-6 and TRBJ2-2; 9 nucleotides align to TRBD1. Germline CDR1 and CDR2: MNHNY and SVGAGI (reference sequence). This CDR3 comprises 14 residues. V shed 6 bases, J shed 4 bases, and the junction held 3 bases outside the gene matches. The CDR3 is CASRRQGGTGELFF. In DNA form, the CDR3 reads TGTGCCAGCAGGAGACAGGGGGGCACCGGGGAGCTGTTTTTT.

The V and J genes are TRBV18 and TRBJ1-2; no clear D. Germline-derived CDR1 and CDR2 are KGHSH and LQKENI. Trimming removed 1 base from V and 7 bases from J, with 10 bases in between. CDR3 length: 13 residues. In nucleotides, the CDR3 is TGTGCCAGCTCACCACTTTTAGAGGGTGGCTACACCTTC. Translation gives CASSPLLEGGYTF. The complete variable domain, with remaining parts taken from reference TRBV18 and TRBJ1-2, reads NAGVMQNPRHLVRRRGQEARLRCSPMKGHSHVYWYRQLPEEGLKFMVYLQKENIIDESGMPKERFSAEFPKEGPSILRIQQVVRGDSAAYFCASSPLLEGGYTFGSGTRLTVV.

The chain carries TRBV6-6 and TRBJ2-7; a possible D gene is TRBD2 (6 bases). V shed 5 bases and J shed 2 bases, with 19 bases lying between them. The CDR3 loop spans 16 amino acids. Germline lookup yields CDR1 MNHNY and CDR2 SVGAGI (reference sequence). The CDR3 coding sequence is TGTGCCAGCAGTGGGCGGGTTAGCGGCGCACCCTACGAGCAGTACTTC. Amino acid sequence: CASSGRVSGAPYEQYF.

The rearrangement joins TRBV19 to TRBJ2-7; no clear D. Germline V CDR1 and CDR2: LNHDA, SQIVND (reference sequence). With 5 bases removed from V and 3 bases from J, the gap between germline ends came to 5 bases. The CDR3 loop spans 11 amino acids. The CDR3 here is CASSWGYEQYF. For the CDR3, the DNA is TGTGCCAGTAGTTGGGGCTACGAGCAGTACTTC.

The CDR3 reads CASSLGSGGYANEKLFF. The CDR3 nucleotides read TGCGCCAGCAGCTTGGGGTCCGGGGGCTACGCTAATGAAAAACTGTTTTTT. The V gene is TRBV5-1, the J gene TRBJ1-4, with D possibly being TRBD1 (6 bases). Germline V gene sequence: CDR1 SGHRS, CDR2 YFSETQ. There are 17 residues in the CDR3. V was clipped by 0 bases and J by 3 bases, with 15 bases between them.

V and J are TRBV28 and TRBJ2-7; no definite D call. Germline V gene data show CDR1 as MDHEN and CDR2 as SYDVKM. With 5 bases removed from V and 0 bases from J, the gap between germline ends came to 11 bases. CDR3 length: 14 amino acids. The chain's CDR3 is CASSGRTVSYEQYF. The CDR3 region has the DNA TGTGCCAGCAGTGGCCGGACGGTCTCCTACGAGCAGTACTTC.

The chain uses TRBV30 and TRBJ2-7, with 7 nucleotides matching TRBD2. The V gene end was trimmed by 7 bases and the J gene end by 3 bases; junction bases not matched to a gene: 6. The length of the CDR3 is 12 residues. Germline V CDR1 and CDR2: GTSNPN, SVGIG (reference sequence). CDR3 sequence: CAFFGGNYEQYF. As DNA, the CDR3 is TGTGCCTTTTTCGGGGGGAACTACGAGCAGTACTTC.

The CDR3 loop is CASSTGQAHTEAFF. CDR3 in DNA: TGTGCCAGCAGCACGGGACAGGCACACACTGAAGCTTTCTTT. The chain recombines TRBV21-1 with TRBJ1-1; TRBD1, the table's D call, lacks a check against the DNA. TRBV21-1 is termed a pseudogene. The CDR3 consists of 14 residues.

DNA of the CDR3: TGTGCCAGCTCACCCGGTTGGGGCTCCTACGAGCAGTACTTC. This translates into CASSPGWGSYEQYF. The chain couples TRBV18 to TRBJ2-7, with unresolved D. Germline CDR1 is KGHSH and CDR2 is LQKENI. Trimming stripped 3 bases from V and 0 bases from J, with 9 bases between. The CDR3 runs to 14 residues. The entire variable domain, with the rest obtained from reference TRBV18 and TRBJ2-7, is as follows: NAGVMQNPRHLVRRRGQEARLRCSPMKGHSHVYWYRQLPEEGLKFMVYLQKENIIDESGMPKERFSAEFPKEGPSILRIQQVVRGDSAAYFCASSPGWGSYEQYFGPGTRLTVT.